The 8 T cell receptor beta chains in this list originate from one sample, sequenced in a study of Graves' ophthalmopathy and Graves' hyperthyroidism. RNA transcripts yielded amplified TCR beta CDR3 regions. The first-round RT-PCR employed HTBI primers together with the Qiagen OneStep RT-PCR kit. A multiplex PCR was then performed as the second round. TCRdb fed the multiplex PCR reads into MiXCR, producing one record per CDR3 protein. This table holds 400,000 or so distinct CDR3 sequences, 17% found once. The material sequenced was peripheral blood. The receptors come from an adult woman with stable Graves' hyperthyroidism.

This clonotype was observed a handful of times. V is TRBV24-1 and J is TRBJ1-2; TRBD1 agrees at 10 bases. Germline trimming cut 4 bases from V and 3 bases from J; bases unmatched to any gene: 10. The CDR3 is 17 residues long. The germline gives CDR1 KGHDR, CDR2 SFDVKD. CDR3: CATSDARDRGLDYGYTF. DNA of the CDR3: TGTGCCACCAGTGACGCCCGGGACAGGGGACTAGACTATGGCTACACCTTC.

This clonotype was detected many times. The J gene is TRBJ1-5, the V gene TRBV4-2, with 8 bases matching TRBD1. The trim removed 0 bases at V and 3 bases at J, leaving 4 bases unmatched. The germline CDR1 and CDR2 sequences are LGHNA and YNFKEQ. The CDR3 consists of 16 residues. The CDR3 loop is CASSQDLDRVNQPQHF. For the CDR3, the DNA is TGTGCCAGCAGCCAAGATTTGGACAGGGTCAATCAGCCCCAGCATTTT.

This clonotype was detected many times. The J gene is TRBJ1-2, the V gene TRBV11-2; D perhaps matches TRBD1 (5 bases). V lost 4 bases to trimming and J lost 8 bases, with 17 bases between them. Germline V lookup: CDR1 SGHAT, CDR2 FQNNGV. The CDR3 is made up of 14 amino acids. This chain's CDR3 is CASSSNGHSRGYTF. CDR3 DNA: TGTGCCAGCAGCTCCAACGGACATTCCAGAGGCTACACCTTC.

This clonotype was detected ten times or more. V is TRBV7-8 and J is TRBJ2-7, with D perhaps TRBD2 (6 bases). Germline loops: CDR1 SGHVS, CDR2 FQNEAQ. The V gene lost 0 bases and the J gene lost 2 bases, with 14 bases spanning the gap. There are 16 residues in the CDR3. CDR3 region: CASSLAMGGQPYEQYF. The CDR3 region has the DNA TGTGCCAGCAGCTTAGCGATGGGGGGTCAGCCCTACGAGCAGTACTTC. The complete variable domain, with remaining parts taken from reference TRBV7-8 and TRBJ2-7, reads GAGVSQSPRYKVAKRGQDVALRCDPISGHVSLFWYQQALGQGPEFLTYFQNEAQLDKSGLPSDRFFAERPEGSVSTLKIQRTQQEDSAVYLCASSLAMGGQPYEQYFGPGTRLTVT.

This chain joins TRBV12-3 or TRBV12-4 and TRBJ2-6; 7 bases are shared with TRBD2. This CDR3 comprises 14 residues. V lost 10 bases, J lost 1 base, and 4 bases stayed unmatched. CDR3 amino acids: CANGRSSGANVLTF. In DNA form, the CDR3 reads TGTGCCAACGGGAGGAGTTCTGGGGCCAACGTCCTGACTTTC.

This clonotype was picked up a small number of times. The genes are TRBV5-4 and TRBJ2-5; TRBD2 matches 11 bases. Germline V gene data show CDR1 as SGHNT and CDR2 as YYREEE (reference sequence). The CDR3 runs 14 residues. The trim removed 3 bases at V and 4 bases at J, leaving 2 bases unmatched. The CDR3 DNA follows: TGTGCCAGCAGCTATGGACTAGCGGGAGAGACCCAGTACTTC. Its protein is CASSYGLAGETQYF.

The chain has TRBV20-1 and TRBJ1-2, with D tentatively TRBD1 (6 bases). The CDR3 runs 11 residues. V was shortened by 6 bases and J by 7 bases, with 12 bases between the two germline ends. Germline lookup yields CDR1 DFQATT and CDR2 SNEGSKA (reference sequence). The CDR3 loop reads CSAGGGGGYTF. CDR3 sequence (DNA): TGCAGTGCCGGGGGAGGGGGTGGCTACACCTTC.

This clonotype has at least ten counts. This sequence joins TRBV15 and TRBJ2-7; 10 nucleotides agree with TRBD2. Per the germline V gene, CDR1 is LNHNV and CDR2 is YYDKDF (reference sequence). The CDR3 consists of 17 residues. Germline trimming cut 5 bases from V and 0 bases from J; bases unmatched to any gene: 10. The CDR3 loop is CATSRVSGRTSSYEQYF. CDR3 in DNA: TGTGCCACCAGCCGCGTTAGCGGGAGGACAAGCTCCTACGAGCAGTACTTC.